This T cell receptor beta chain was obtained from a study of cytomegalovirus exposure and HLA in healthy donors. The PCR ran on 60 Vbeta and 13 Jbeta primers. TCRdb keeps only in-frame clones here, not all; method: immunoSEQ multiplex PCR. The sample lists around 190,000 clones, 79% occurring once. The sample was PBMCs. This clonotype originated in a woman aged 40 to 49 in good health and CMV-seronegative.

The CDR3 bases are TGTGCCTGGAGTGTACCCTGGCAAAGCAATCAGCCCCAGCATTTT. Translated: CAWSVPWQSNQPQHF. V is TRBV30 and J is TRBJ1-5; D remains unclear. Looked up from germline, CDR1 is GTSNPN and CDR2 is SVGIG (reference sequence). CDR3 length: 15 residues. Trimming pared 0 bases from V and 1 base from J, leaving 10 bases between. The entire variable domain, with the rest obtained from reference TRBV30 and TRBJ1-5, is as follows: SQTIHQWPATLVQPVGSPLSLECTVEGTSNPNLYWYRQAAGRGLQLLFYSVGIGQISSEVPQNLSASRPQDRQFILSSKKLLLSDSGFYLCAWSVPWQSNQPQHFGDGTRLSIL.